These 17 T cell receptor beta chains came from one sample sequenced in a study of spatial heterogeneity in lung cancer. TCRdb re-called the 5' RACE reads through MiXCR, storing one row per CDR3 protein. The data contain tens of thousands of distinct CDR3 sequences, 10% to 15% of them singletons. Time point of the sample: sample taken at primary tumor resection. Unsorted whole RNA from tumor, nontumor lung or frozen PBMC underwent sequencing. Sequences were derived from PBMCs, sampled at surgery. The origin of the receptors is a male donor with early-stage non-small cell lung cancer.

The rearrangement joins TRBV19 to TRBJ2-7; TRBD1 agrees at 10 bases. Germline trimming cut 5 bases from V and 2 bases from J; bases unmatched to any gene: 3. The CDR3 extends over 14 amino acids. CDR1 is LNHDA, CDR2 SQIVND, per germline (reference sequence). The CDR3 DNA reads as TGTGCCAGTAGTTTGGACAGGGGGACCTACGAGCAGTACTTC. Amino acids: CASSLDRGTYEQYF.

This clonotype appeared a few times. This chain connects TRBV20-1 to TRBJ1-5; 8 bases agree with TRBD1. The germline V gene encodes CDR1 DFQATT and CDR2 SNEGSKA (reference sequence). The CDR3 extends over 13 amino acids. After removal of 5 bases from V and 6 bases from J, the junction contained 6 bases not matched to a gene. CDR3 residues: CSARTGTVQPQHF. The CDR3 DNA reads as TGCAGTGCTCGGACAGGGACGGTTCAGCCCCAGCATTTT.

This clonotype was seen more than once but under ten times. The J gene is TRBJ1-1, the V gene TRBV5-1; 9 nucleotides align to TRBD1. V was pared by 4 bases and J by 7 bases, with 8 bases of the junction left unmatched. CDR1 and CDR2 from the germline V gene are SGHRS and YFSETQ. CDR3 length: 14 residues. CDR3: CASSNGQGIYEAFF. The CDR3 coding sequence is TGCGCCAGCAGCAACGGACAGGGGATTTATGAAGCTTTCTTT. Combining the CDR3 with reference TRBV5-1 and TRBJ1-1 gives the whole variable domain KAGVTQTPRYLIKTRGQQVTLSCSPISGHRSVSWYQQTPGQGLQFLFEYFSETQRNKGNFPGRFSGRQFSNSRSEMNVSTLELGDSALYLCASSNGQGIYEAFFGQGTRLTVV.

This clonotype was picked up a small number of times. The chain is built from TRBV12-3 or TRBV12-4 and TRBJ1-1; possible D gene TRBD1, 5 bases. V gave up 5 bases and J gave up 0 bases, with 16 bases separating them. The CDR3 runs to 16 residues. The CDR3 region is CASSRNIGAMNTEAFF. CDR3 DNA: TGTGCCAGCAGTCGCAACATAGGGGCGATGAACACTGAAGCTTTCTTT.

This clonotype was observed a few times. V is TRBV4-1 and J is TRBJ2-1; D is perhaps TRBD2 (6 bases). From germline, CDR1 is MGHRA and CDR2 YSYEKL. The CDR3 consists of 15 residues. Between the trimmed V and J ends, which lost 0 bases and 2 bases, there was a span of 8 bases. CDR3 sequence: CASSQDTSTYNEQFF. The CDR3 bases are TGCGCCAGCAGCCAAGACACTAGCACCTACAATGAGCAGTTCTTC.

This clonotype was found a few times. The chain uses TRBV7-3 and TRBJ2-1; no definite D call. The CDR3 sequence is 13 residues long. Germline loops: CDR1 SGHTA, CDR2 FQGTGA. Trimming shortened V by 2 bases and J by 5 bases, and 7 bases separated the two germline ends. This CDR3 is CASSLVGNNEQFF. The CDR3 DNA follows: TGTGCCAGCAGCTTAGTAGGGAACAATGAGCAGTTCTTC.

At least ten counts were recorded for this clonotype. The V and J genes are TRBV20-1 and TRBJ2-7, with 8 bases fitting TRBD2. This CDR3 has 14 amino acids. V was clipped by 6 bases and J by 3 bases; unmatched bases: 10. CDR1 is DFQATT and CDR2 is SNEGSKA in the germline V gene (reference sequence). CDR3 in amino acids: CSATWTGGSYEQYF. In DNA form, the CDR3 reads TGCAGTGCAACCTGGACGGGAGGGAGCTACGAGCAGTACTTC.

This clonotype has a handful of counts. The rearrangement links TRBV19 to TRBJ1-5; 8 bases align to TRBD1. The trim removed 10 bases at V and 2 bases at J, leaving 7 bases unmatched. The CDR3 contains 14 residues. The germline V gene has CDR1 LNHDA and CDR2 SQIVND (reference sequence). The CDR3 region is CAISETGGNQPQHF. The CDR3 DNA follows: TGTGCCATCTCGGAGACAGGGGGCAATCAGCCCCAGCATTTT.

At least ten counts were recorded for this clonotype. The chain has TRBV5-1 and TRBJ2-7; D is undetermined. Germline values: CDR1 SGHRS, CDR2 YFSETQ. V was clipped by 3 bases and J by 4 bases, with 5 bases between them. The CDR3 spans 11 residues. The CDR3 DNA reads TGCGCCAGCAGCTCCCCTTACGAGCAGTACTTC. Protein sequence: CASSSPYEQYF. Complete variable domain (other parts from reference TRBV5-1 and TRBJ2-7): KAGVTQTPRYLIKTRGQQVTLSCSPISGHRSVSWYQQTPGQGLQFLFEYFSETQRNKGNFPGRFSGRQFSNSRSEMNVSTLELGDSALYLCASSSPYEQYFGPGTRLTVT.

V and J are TRBV12-3 or TRBV12-4 and TRBJ2-3, with 10 nucleotides matching TRBD2. The J segment lost 5 bases and the V segment lost 5 bases, leaving 7 bases of the junction unmatched. The CDR3 contains 15 residues. The DNA of the CDR3 is TGTGCCAGCAGTATGAGCGGGAGGGGGGAAGATACGCAGTATTTT. This codes for CASSMSGRGEDTQYF.

This clonotype has just a few counts. The genes are TRBV19 and TRBJ2-1; 8 bases agree with TRBD1. The CDR3 length is 13 residues. CDR1 and CDR2 from the germline V gene are LNHDA and SQIVND (reference sequence). After removal of 6 bases from V and 7 bases from J, the junction contained 5 bases not matched to a gene. The CDR3 DNA is TGTGCCAGTAGCGAACAGGGGGTAAATGAGCAGTTCTTC. Translating it yields CASSEQGVNEQFF.

The chain is built from TRBV29-1 and TRBJ1-1; 8 nucleotides agree with TRBD1. V lost 5 bases, J lost 5 bases, and 13 bases stayed unmatched. The CDR3 is 15 amino acids. From germline, CDR1 is SQVTM and CDR2 ANQGSEA. This chain's CDR3 is CSVITGGTSGTEAFF. The CDR3 DNA reads TGCAGCGTTATAACAGGGGGTACCTCGGGGACTGAAGCTTTCTTT.

This clonotype was detected many times. The rearrangement links TRBV29-1 to TRBJ1-1, with 8 bases matching TRBD1. Per the germline V gene, CDR1 is SQVTM and CDR2 is ANQGSEA. The J segment lost 4 bases and the V segment lost 6 bases, leaving 4 bases of the junction unmatched. CDR3 length: 12 residues. Written as DNA, the CDR3 is TGCAGCGTCCATGGACAGGGCACTGAAGCTTTCTTT. Encoded protein: CSVHGQGTEAFF.

The J gene is TRBJ2-1, the V gene TRBV11-2; 7 nucleotides line up with TRBD2. V lost 5 bases and J lost 0; bases outside the gene matches: 7. The V gene's germline CDR1 is SGHAT and CDR2 FQNNGV. The CDR3 runs 16 residues. This CDR3 reads CASSLFGGSSYNEQFF. The CDR3, as DNA: TGTGCCAGCAGCCTCTTTGGCGGGAGCTCCTACAATGAGCAGTTCTTC.

This clonotype came up a few times. The rearrangement links TRBV7-2 to TRBJ2-5; unclear D gene. The CDR3 extends over 14 amino acids. V gave up 4 bases and J gave up 0 bases, with 9 bases separating them. Germline loops: CDR1 SGHTA, CDR2 FQGNSA. The CDR3: CASSSTAYQETQYF. As DNA, the CDR3 is TGTGCCAGCAGCTCGACCGCGTACCAAGAGACCCAGTACTTC.

This clonotype has only one observation. This chain links TRBV7-9 with TRBJ2-7; the match to TRBD1 covers 8 bases. In germline, CDR1 is SEHNR, CDR2 FQNEAQ (reference sequence). J was trimmed by 3 bases and V by 5 bases; bases with no gene match: 12. CDR3 size: 16 residues. The CDR3: CASSTPGAGGLYEQYF. DNA of the CDR3: TGTGCCAGCAGCACCCCGGGGGCAGGGGGCCTCTACGAGCAGTACTTC.

There are a few counts of this clonotype. The CDR3 sequence is CASGNSSGRAGNGELFF. The CDR3 bases are TGTGCCAGCGGGAATTCTAGCGGGAGGGCCGGGAACGGGGAGCTGTTTTTT. This rearrangement joins TRBV5-7 to TRBJ2-2; 12 positions agree with TRBD2. TRBV5-7 has ORF status, its function being uncertain. The CDR3 runs to 17 residues. The V and J ends lost 7 bases and 7 bases, in that order; junction bases with no gene match: 14.